This TCR beta chain stems from a study of blood T cell repertoires in COVID-19. The overall study: Samples came from the United States, Italy and Spain, spanning acute and convalescent COVID-19. From T cells, B-cell-depleted T cells, or PBMCs came the material, which was cDNA or gDNA.

Germline CDR1 is LGHDT and CDR2 is YNNKEL (reference sequence). Trimming left V 1 base short and J 5 bases short, with 5 bases between. The CDR3 has 12 residues. The Seattle patients, enrolled during active infection, were followed longitudinally. Per the study methods: Nucleated cell number was recorded as an estimate derived from reference gene primer amplification. Here immunoSEQ multiplex PCR was the method, and the copy in TCRdb shows in-frame clones only, minus some. The D gene and trimming were derived from the DNA, and the V and J assignments and clone size from that table. The sample records fewer than 300,000 clones, about 90% being singletons.

The TCR was taken from a woman aged 45-60 years with COVID-19, enrolled during active disease. The rearrangement uses TRBV3-1 (or the pseudogene TRBV3-2) and TRBJ1-2, with D possibly TRBD1 on 5 matching bases. The sequenced material came from peripheral blood. CDR3 amino acids: CASSQAGYGYTF. As DNA, the CDR3 is TGTGCCAGCAGCCAAGCAGGGTATGGCTACACCTTC.